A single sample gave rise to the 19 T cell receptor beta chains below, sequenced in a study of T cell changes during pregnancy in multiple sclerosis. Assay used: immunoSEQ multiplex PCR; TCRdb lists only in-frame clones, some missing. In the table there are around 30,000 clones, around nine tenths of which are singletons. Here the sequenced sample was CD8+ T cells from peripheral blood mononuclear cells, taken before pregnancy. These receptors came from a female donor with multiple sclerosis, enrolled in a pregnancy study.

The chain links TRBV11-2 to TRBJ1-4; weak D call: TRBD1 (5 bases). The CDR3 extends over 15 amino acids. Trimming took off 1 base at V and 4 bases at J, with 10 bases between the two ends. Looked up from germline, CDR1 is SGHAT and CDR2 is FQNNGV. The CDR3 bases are TGTGCCAGCAGCTTAGGGGCGCAGGGTAATGAAAAACTGTTTTTT. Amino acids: CASSLGAQGNEKLFF.

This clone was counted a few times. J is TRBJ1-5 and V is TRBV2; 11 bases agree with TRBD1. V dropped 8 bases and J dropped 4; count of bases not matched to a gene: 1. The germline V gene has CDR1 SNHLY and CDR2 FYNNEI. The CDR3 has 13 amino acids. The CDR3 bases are TGTGCCAGCGGGACAGGGGGGAATCAGCCCCAGCATTTT. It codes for CASGTGGNQPQHF.

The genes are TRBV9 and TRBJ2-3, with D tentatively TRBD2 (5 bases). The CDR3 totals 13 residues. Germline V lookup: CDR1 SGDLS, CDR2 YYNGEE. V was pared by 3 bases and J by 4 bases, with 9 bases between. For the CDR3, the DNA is TGTGCCAGCAGCGCCGCGGGCGCAGATACGCAGTATTTT. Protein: CASSAAGADTQYF. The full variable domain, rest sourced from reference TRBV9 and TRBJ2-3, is DSGVTQTPKHLITATGQRVTLRCSPRSGDLSVYWYQQSLDQGLQFLIQYYNGEERAKGNILERFSAQQFPDLHSELNLSSLELGDSALYFCASSAAGADTQYFGPGTRLTVL.

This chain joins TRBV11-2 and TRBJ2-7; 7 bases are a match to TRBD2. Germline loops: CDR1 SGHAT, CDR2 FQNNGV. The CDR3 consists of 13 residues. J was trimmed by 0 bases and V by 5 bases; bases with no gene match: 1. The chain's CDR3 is CASSTSDSYEQYF. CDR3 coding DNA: TGTGCCAGCAGCACTAGCGACTCCTACGAGCAGTACTTC.

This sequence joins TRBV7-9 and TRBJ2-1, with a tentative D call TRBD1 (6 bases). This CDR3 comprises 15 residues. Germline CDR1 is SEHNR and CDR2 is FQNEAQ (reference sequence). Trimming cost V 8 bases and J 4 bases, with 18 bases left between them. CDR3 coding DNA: TGTGCCAGCGAACAAGCGACAGGTAGTTACAATGAGCAGTTCTTC. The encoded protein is CASEQATGSYNEQFF.

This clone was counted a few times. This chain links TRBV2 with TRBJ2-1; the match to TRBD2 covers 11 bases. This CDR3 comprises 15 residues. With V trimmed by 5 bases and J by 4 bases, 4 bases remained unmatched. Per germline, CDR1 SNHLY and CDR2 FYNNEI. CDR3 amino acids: CASSTGTSGYNEQFF. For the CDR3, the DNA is TGTGCCAGCAGTACCGGGACTAGCGGATACAATGAGCAGTTCTTC.

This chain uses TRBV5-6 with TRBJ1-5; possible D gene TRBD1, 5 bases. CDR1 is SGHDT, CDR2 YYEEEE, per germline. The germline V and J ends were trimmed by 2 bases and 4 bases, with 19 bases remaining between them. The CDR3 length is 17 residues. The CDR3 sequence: CASSFPFLQELNQPQHF. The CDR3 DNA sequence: TGTGCCAGCAGCTTTCCCTTTTTACAGGAGCTTAATCAGCCCCAGCATTTT.

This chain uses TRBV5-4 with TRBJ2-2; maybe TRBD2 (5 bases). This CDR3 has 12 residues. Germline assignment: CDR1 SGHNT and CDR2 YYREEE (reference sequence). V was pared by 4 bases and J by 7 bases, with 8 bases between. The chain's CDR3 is CASSRGIGELFF. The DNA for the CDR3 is TGTGCCAGCAGCCGGGGAATCGGGGAGCTGTTTTTT.

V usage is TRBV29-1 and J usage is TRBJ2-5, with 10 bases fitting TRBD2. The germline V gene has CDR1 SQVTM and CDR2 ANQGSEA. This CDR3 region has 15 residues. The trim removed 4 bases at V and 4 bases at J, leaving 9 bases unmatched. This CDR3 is CSVGTSGISLETQYF. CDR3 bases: TGCAGCGTTGGTACTAGCGGGATTAGTCTAGAGACCCAGTACTTC.

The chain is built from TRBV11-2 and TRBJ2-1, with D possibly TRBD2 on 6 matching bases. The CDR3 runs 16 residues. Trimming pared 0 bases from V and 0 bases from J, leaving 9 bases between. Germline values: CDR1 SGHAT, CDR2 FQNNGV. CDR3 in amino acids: CASSLEAGSSYNEQFF. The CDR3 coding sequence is TGTGCCAGCAGCTTAGAGGCGGGGAGCTCCTACAATGAGCAGTTCTTC.

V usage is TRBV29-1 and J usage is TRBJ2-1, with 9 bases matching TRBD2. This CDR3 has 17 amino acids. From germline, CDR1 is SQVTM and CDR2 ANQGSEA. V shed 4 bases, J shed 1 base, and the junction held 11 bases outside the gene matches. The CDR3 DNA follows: TGCAGCGTTGTGGCCCCTTTTAGCGGGAGATCCTACAATGAGCAGTTCTTC. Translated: CSVVAPFSGRSYNEQFF.

Written as DNA, the CDR3 is TGTGCCACCGAAGGCACCGCGGGCTACGAGCAGTACTTC. Its protein product is CATEGTAGYEQYF. The rearrangement uses TRBV10-3 and TRBJ2-7; perhaps TRBD2 as D (5 bases). The V gene lost 10 bases and the J gene lost 3 bases, with 16 bases spanning the gap. Germline V gene sequence: CDR1 ENHRY, CDR2 SYGVKD. The CDR3 is made up of 13 amino acids.

CDR3 loop: CASSQGGTNYGYTF. CDR3 bases: TGTGCCAGCAGCCAAGGTGGGACAAACTATGGCTACACCTTC. The rearrangement joins TRBV7-6 to TRBJ1-2; tentative D call: TRBD1 (6 bases). V gave up 5 bases and J gave up 2 bases, with 12 bases separating them. Germline V lookup: CDR1 SGHVS, CDR2 FNYEAQ. This CDR3 is built from 14 residues.

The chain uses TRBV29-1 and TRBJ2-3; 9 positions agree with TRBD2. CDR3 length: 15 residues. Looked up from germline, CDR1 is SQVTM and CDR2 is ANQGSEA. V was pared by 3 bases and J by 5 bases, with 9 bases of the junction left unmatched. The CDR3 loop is CSVDRRAGGVDTQYF. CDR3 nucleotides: TGCAGCGTTGACCGACGGGCGGGAGGGGTAGATACGCAGTATTTT.

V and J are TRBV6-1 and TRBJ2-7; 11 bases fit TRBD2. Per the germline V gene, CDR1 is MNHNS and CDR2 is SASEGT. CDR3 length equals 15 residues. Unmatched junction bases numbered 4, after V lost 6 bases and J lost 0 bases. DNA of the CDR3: TGTGCCAGCAGGGGACTAGCGGACTACTCCTACGAGCAGTACTTC. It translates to CASRGLADYSYEQYF.

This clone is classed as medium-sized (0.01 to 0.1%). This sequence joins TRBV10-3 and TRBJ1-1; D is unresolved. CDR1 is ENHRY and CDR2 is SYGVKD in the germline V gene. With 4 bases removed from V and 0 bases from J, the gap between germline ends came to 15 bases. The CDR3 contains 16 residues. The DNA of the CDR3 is TGTGCCATCAGTGGGCCGACAACCGGAATGAACACTGAAGCTTTCTTT. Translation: CAISGPTTGMNTEAFF.

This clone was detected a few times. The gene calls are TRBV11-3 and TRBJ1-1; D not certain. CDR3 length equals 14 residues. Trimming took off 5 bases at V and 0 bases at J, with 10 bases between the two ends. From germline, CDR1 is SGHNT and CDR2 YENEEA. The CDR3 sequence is CASSHYNVNTEAFF. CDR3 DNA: TGTGCCAGCAGCCACTATAATGTGAACACTGAAGCTTTCTTT.

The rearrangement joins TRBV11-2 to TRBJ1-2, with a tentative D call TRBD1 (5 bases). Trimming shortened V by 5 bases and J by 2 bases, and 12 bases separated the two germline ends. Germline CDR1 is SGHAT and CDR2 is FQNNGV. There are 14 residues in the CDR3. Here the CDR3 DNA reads TGTGCCAGCAGCGGAACAGGACCGAACTATGGCTACACCTTC. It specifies CASSGTGPNYGYTF.

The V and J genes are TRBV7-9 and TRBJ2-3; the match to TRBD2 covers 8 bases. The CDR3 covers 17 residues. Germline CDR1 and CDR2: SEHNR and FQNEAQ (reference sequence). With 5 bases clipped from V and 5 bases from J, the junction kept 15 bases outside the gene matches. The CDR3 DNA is TGTGCCAGCAGCCCATTATACGGGAGGGCCATCGAAGATACGCAGTATTTT. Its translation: CASSPLYGRAIEDTQYF.